Each of the 4 T cell receptor beta chains below was sequenced from the same sample in a study of control samples from healthy donors and cancer patients. Generated by immunoSEQ multiplex PCR, the TCRdb table keeps only in-frame clones and is missing some. The repertoire holds fewer than 200,000 clones, with around nine tenths as singletons. The source material was blood. Receptors were obtained from a man under 40 in good health.

The chain carries TRBV28 and TRBJ2-3; 7 bases fit TRBD2. Germline V gene lookup returns CDR1 MDHEN and CDR2 SYDVKM. J gave up 8 bases and V 7 bases, and 15 bases lay outside the gene matches. The CDR3 loop spans 15 amino acids. DNA of the CDR3: TGTGCCAGCATCGCTAGCGGCCCCGGGGGTGGTACGCAGTATTTT. It is translated as CASIASGPGGGTQYF.

Details on this clone: A junction boundary mismatches the germline segment, possibly from a read error. The CDR3 region is CASSYSTSGRHNGQFF. The CDR3 DNA reads TGTGCCAGCAGTTACTCGACTAGCGGGAGACACAATGGGCAGTTCTTC. The chain combines TRBV6-5 with TRBJ2-1, with 12 bases identical to TRBD2. The CDR3 loop spans 16 amino acids. Germline assignment: CDR1 MNHEY and CDR2 SVGAGI.

This chain joins TRBV7-9 and TRBJ2-1; 7 nucleotides line up with TRBD2. The length of the CDR3 is 15 residues. The germline V gene has CDR1 SEHNR and CDR2 FQNEAQ (reference sequence). J lost 2 bases, V lost 7 bases, and 8 bases had no gene match. The CDR3 loop reads CASISGRAAYNEQFF. The CDR3 DNA is TGTGCCAGCATCTCAGGGAGGGCCGCCTACAATGAGCAGTTCTTC.

The chain links TRBV5-1 to TRBJ2-3; 7 bases agree with TRBD1. V lost 1 base to trimming and J lost 5 bases; unmatched junction nucleotides: 1. Germline V lookup: CDR1 SGHRS, CDR2 YFSETQ. The CDR3 consists of 13 residues. CDR3 in DNA: TGCGCCAGCAGCTTGTCAGGGGGAGATACGCAGTATTTT. Translated: CASSLSGGDTQYF.